The 3 T cell receptor beta chains given below trace back to one sample, sequenced in a study of cytomegalovirus exposure and HLA in healthy donors. The PCR was carried out with 60 Vbeta primers and 13 Jbeta primers. Here immunoSEQ multiplex PCR was the method, and the copy in TCRdb shows in-frame clones only, minus some. The table lists 90,000 to 130,000 clones. The specimen sequenced was PBMCs. These receptors all stem from a man in his thirties or forties in good health and CMV-seronegative.

Here the CDR3 DNA reads TGTGCCAGCAGTGAAGATCGGCCAGGGGGCAATTCACCCCTCCACTTT. Translated, it gives CASSEDRPGGNSPLHF. This sequence joins TRBV6-1 and TRBJ1-6; the match to TRBD1 covers 8 bases. V lost 1 base, J lost 7 bases, and 6 bases stayed unmatched. CDR1 MNHNS and CDR2 SASEGT come from the germline V gene. This CDR3 region has 16 residues.

V is TRBV9 and J is TRBJ1-2, with a tentative D call TRBD1 (6 bases). V lost 0 bases and J lost 3, with 9 bases in between. Germline V gives CDR1 SGDLS, CDR2 YYNGEE. The CDR3 runs 14 residues. The CDR3 spells CASSVAHRDYGYTF. CDR3 in DNA: TGTGCCAGCAGCGTAGCCCACAGGGACTATGGCTACACCTTC.

With respect to this clone: Other DNA sequences in the sample encode the same CDR3. The chain carries TRBV15 and TRBJ2-7, with TRBD1 matching 10 bases. The trim removed 3 bases at V and 4 bases at J, leaving 0 bases unmatched. CDR1 and CDR2 from the germline V gene are LNHNV and YYDKDF (reference sequence). The CDR3 is made up of 13 amino acids. CDR3 region: CATSRDRGYEQYF. CDR3 DNA sequence: TGTGCCACCAGCAGGGACAGGGGGTACGAGCAGTACTTC.